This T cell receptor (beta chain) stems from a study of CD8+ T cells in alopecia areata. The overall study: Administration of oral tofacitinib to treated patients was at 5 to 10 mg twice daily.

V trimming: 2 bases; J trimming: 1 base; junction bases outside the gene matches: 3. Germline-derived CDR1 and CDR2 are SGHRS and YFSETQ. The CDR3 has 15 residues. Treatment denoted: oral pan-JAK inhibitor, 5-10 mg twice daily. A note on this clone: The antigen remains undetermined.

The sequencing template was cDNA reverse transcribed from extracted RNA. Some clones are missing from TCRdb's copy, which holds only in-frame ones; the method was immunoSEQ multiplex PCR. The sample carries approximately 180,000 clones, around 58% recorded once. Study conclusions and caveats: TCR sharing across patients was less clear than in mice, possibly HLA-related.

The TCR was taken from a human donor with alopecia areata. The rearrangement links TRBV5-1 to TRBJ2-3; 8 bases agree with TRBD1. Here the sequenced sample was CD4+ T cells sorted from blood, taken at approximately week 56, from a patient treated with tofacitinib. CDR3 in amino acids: CASSFGGQGTDTQYF. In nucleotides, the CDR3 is TGCGCCAGCAGCTTTGGGGGACAGGGCACAGATACGCAGTATTTT. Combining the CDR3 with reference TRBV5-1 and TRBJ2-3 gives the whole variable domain KAGVTQTPRYLIKTRGQQVTLSCSPISGHRSVSWYQQTPGQGLQFLFEYFSETQRNKGNFPGRFSGRQFSNSRSEMNVSTLELGDSALYLCASSFGGQGTDTQYFGPGTRLTVL.